This TCR beta chain derives from a study of T cell responses to AZD1222 COVID-19 vaccine. Study-level points and caveats: Donors skewed white British and female; clonal diversity was possibly underestimated.

The sample holds one count of this clone. Its target is not known. Sequencing used immunoSEQ multiplex PCR; TCRdb keeps in-frame clones, though not all of them. The sample records 130,000 to 150,000 clones, around nine tenths being singletons. The CDR3 extends over 15 amino acids. Germline-derived CDR1 and CDR2 are PRHDT and FYEKMQ (reference sequence). V was pared by 2 bases and J by 3 bases, with 4 bases of the junction left unmatched. The source material was peripheral blood, sampled on day 0 of AZD1222 vaccination. The rearrangement joins TRBV13 to TRBJ2-1; 7 positions agree with TRBD2. The TCR was taken from an adult in good health. CDR3 region: CASSLTLAGYNEQFF. The CDR3 nucleotides read TGTGCCAGCAGCTTAACGTTAGCGGGCTACAATGAGCAGTTCTTC.